This TCR beta chain was profiled in a study of control samples from healthy donors and cancer patients. CDR3 length equals 15 residues. V was clipped by 4 bases and J by 0 bases; unmatched bases: 5. The table came from immunoSEQ multiplex PCR; TCRdb's copy has only in-frame clones and leaves some out. This sample carries under 300,000 clones, roughly 87% of them seen once, and the ten largest clones take 10% to 15%. This receptor was obtained from an older woman with lung cancer. Material: PBMCs. The chain combines TRBV5-3 with TRBJ2-3; TRBD1 matches at 7 bases. TRBV5-3 is an ORF, with its function uncertain. The CDR3 DNA is TGTGCCAGAAGCCGGACAGGACGAAGCACAGATACGCAGTATTTT. It translates to CARSRTGRSTDTQYF.